This entry concerns a single T cell receptor beta chain. The CDR3 length is 13 residues. The germline V gene has CDR1 MNHEY and CDR2 SVGEGT. V was pared by 5 bases and J by 8 bases, with 15 bases between. The sample belongs to a study of blood T cell repertoires in COVID-19. Overall study context: The samples span acute and convalescent COVID-19 from the United States, Italy and Spain. T cells, B-cell-depleted T cells, or PBMCs supplied cDNA or gDNA.

In the study's own analysis: Amplification of reference gene primers was used by the study to estimate nucleated cell counts. Measured with immunoSEQ multiplex PCR; TCRdb has only the in-frame clones, and not every one. That table supplies the V and J calls and clone size; D and trimming were determined from the DNA. The sample has 150,000 to 200,000 clones, roughly nine tenths seen once; the top ten hold less than 2%. The chain couples TRBV6-2 or TRBV6-3 to TRBJ1-2, with no clear D. The source material was peripheral blood. The TCR comes from a man between 18 and 35 years old who had recovered from COVID-19. DNA of the CDR3: TGTGCCAGCAGTCCGAAGGCACTATGGGGCTACACCTTC. This translates into CASSPKALWGYTF.